Described below is a single TCR beta chain sequence and its context. What it binds is not known. Random-hexamer reverse transcription was applied to roughly 0.5 to 1 ug RNA. TCRdb independently ran MiXCR on the immunoSEQ multiplex PCR reads; one entry per CDR3 protein. This table holds 150,000 or so distinct CDR3 sequences, just under 95% found once. The authors carried out high-throughput sequencing of TCR beta. They applied it to CD8+ and CD4+ T cells obtained from blood. The TEMRA cells underwent FACS enrichment, while the CD8+ and CD4+ T cells underwent negative isolation. This entry belongs to a study of CD8 T cells in Susac syndrome. Study-level findings and limits: In Susac syndrome, the CD4+ T cell repertoires did not show clonal expansion.

The origin of this receptor is a human donor with Susac syndrome. Sequencing was done on a sample of CD4+ T cells from PBMCs.

This chain's CDR3 is CASSSGGSPGSQYF. CDR3 in DNA: TGTGCCAGCAGCTCGGGGGGTAGCCCCGGGTCCCAGTACTTC. The chain has TRBV5-6 and TRBJ2-5, with TRBD2 matching 7 bases. Germline V gene sequence: CDR1 SGHDT, CDR2 YYEEEE. V gave up 3 bases and J gave up 9 bases; unmatched junction bases: 11. CDR3 length: 14 residues.